This is a list of T cell receptor beta chains from one sample in a study of T cell responses to AZD1222 COVID-19 vaccine. Libraries were prepared by immunoSEQ multiplex PCR; TCRdb keeps only in-frame clonotypes and omits some of them. Here the sample spans roughly 85,000 clones, 90% being singletons. The source material was peripheral blood, sampled 28 days after the second AZD1222 dose. These receptors were taken from an adult who received the AZD1222 COVID-19 vaccine. CDR3s include the opening cysteine and the closing phenylalanine or tryptophan. D genes are given only for firm matches. Clone size is stated in some rows and not others, as once, few, many or a class when expanded.

cdr3_nt: TGCGCCAGCAGCTTGGACAGGGTCCCAGATACGCAGTATTTT
cdr3_aa: CASSLDRVPDTQYF
d_call: .
v_call: TRBV5-1
clone_size: .
j_call: TRBJ2-3

cdr3_nt: TGTGCCAGTATAAGTAGAGGACAACGCAACACTGAAGCTTTCTTT
cdr3_aa: CASISRGQRNTEAFF
d_call: .
v_call: TRBV19
clone_size: .
j_call: TRBJ1-1

cdr3_nt: TGTGCCAGCAGCTTGGGGGACAACACAGATACGCAGTATTTT
cdr3_aa: CASSLGDNTDTQYF
d_call: .
v_call: TRBV5-8
clone_size: .
j_call: TRBJ2-3

cdr3_nt: TGCGCCAGCAGCTTGGCACCCATACCGAACACTGAAGCTTTCTTT
cdr3_aa: CASSLAPIPNTEAFF
d_call: .
v_call: TRBV5-1
clone_size: .
j_call: TRBJ1-1

cdr3_nt: TGTGCCAGCAGTCCCCGCGACTACACAGTAAACACCGGGGAGCTGTTTTTT
cdr3_aa: CASSPRDYTVNTGELFF
d_call: .
v_call: TRBV27
clone_size: .
j_call: TRBJ2-2

cdr3_nt: TGCGCCAGCAGCTGGACAGGGGACAATCAGCCCCAGCATTTT
cdr3_aa: CASSWTGDNQPQHF
d_call: TRBD1
v_call: TRBV5-1
clone_size: .
j_call: TRBJ1-5

cdr3_nt: TGCGCCAGCAGCGGCGGGGACCCACTAGCGGGGGAAGTATCCCAGTACTTC
cdr3_aa: CASSGGDPLAGEVSQYF
d_call: TRBD2
v_call: TRBV5-1
clone_size: once
j_call: TRBJ2-5

cdr3_nt: TGTGCCAGCAGCCAAGACGATCCGGGATTATACACCTTC
cdr3_aa: CASSQDDPGLYTF
d_call: .
v_call: TRBV3-1/TRBV3-2
clone_size: few
j_call: TRBJ1-2

cdr3_nt: TGTGCCAGCAGCGTTGGGGGCGGGTCGGAGGAGACCCAGTACTTC
cdr3_aa: CASSVGGGSEETQYF
d_call: .
v_call: TRBV9
clone_size: .
j_call: TRBJ2-5

cdr3_nt: TGTGCCAGCAGCCAACCGGGCGACAGGGGCGACGAGCAGTTCTTC
cdr3_aa: CASSQPGDRGDEQFF
d_call: TRBD1
v_call: TRBV4-2
clone_size: .
j_call: TRBJ2-1

cdr3_nt: TGTGCCAGCTCACGGCCCAGAGAGACCGGGGAGCTGTTTTTT
cdr3_aa: CASSRPRETGELFF
d_call: .
v_call: TRBV18
clone_size: .
j_call: TRBJ2-2

cdr3_nt: TGTGCCAGCAGTTTTGGGGACAATCAGCCCCAGCATTTT
cdr3_aa: CASSFGDNQPQHF
d_call: .
v_call: TRBV12-3/TRBV12-4
clone_size: .
j_call: TRBJ1-5

cdr3_nt: TGCGCCAGCAGCCAAGGAAATCAGCAGTCAGGTTCGGGTCAGCCCCAGCATTTT
cdr3_aa: CASSQGNQQSGSGQPQHF
d_call: .
v_call: TRBV4-1
clone_size: .
j_call: TRBJ1-5

cdr3_nt: TGTGCCAGCAGGGCTCATGCGGGAGTGGGCGATACGCAGTATTTT
cdr3_aa: CASRAHAGVGDTQYF
d_call: TRBD2
v_call: TRBV6-4
clone_size: .
j_call: TRBJ2-3

cdr3_nt: TGTGCCAGCAGCGCCCTACACACTGAAGCTTTCTTT
cdr3_aa: CASSALHTEAFF
d_call: .
v_call: TRBV7-9
clone_size: .
j_call: TRBJ1-1

cdr3_nt: TGTGCCAGCAGCCAAGTTGAGACCCAGTACTTC
cdr3_aa: CASSQVETQYF
d_call: .
v_call: TRBV3-1/TRBV3-2
clone_size: .
j_call: TRBJ2-5

cdr3_nt: TGTGCCAGCAGTTACTCTGGGACGGGACGTCAGCCCCAGCATTTT
cdr3_aa: CASSYSGTGRQPQHF
d_call: .
v_call: TRBV6-5
clone_size: .
j_call: TRBJ1-5

cdr3_nt: TGTGCCAGCAGTTTGAGGGGGGATGGCTACACCTTC
cdr3_aa: CASSLRGDGYTF
d_call: .
v_call: TRBV27
clone_size: .
j_call: TRBJ1-2

cdr3_nt: TGTGCTAGTGGTGGCTACGAGCAGTACTTC
cdr3_aa: CASGGYEQYF
d_call: .
v_call: TRBV12-5
clone_size: .
j_call: TRBJ2-7

cdr3_nt: TGTGCCAGCAGTTCACAGACTAACTATGGCTACACCTTC
cdr3_aa: CASSSQTNYGYTF
d_call: .
v_call: TRBV6-5
clone_size: few
j_call: TRBJ1-2

cdr3_nt: TGTGCCAGTAGTCCAGGACAGGGGGAGGACGAGCAGTACTTC
cdr3_aa: CASSPGQGEDEQYF
d_call: TRBD1
v_call: TRBV19
clone_size: .
j_call: TRBJ2-7

cdr3_nt: TGTGCCAGCAGTAAATCCTACGAGCAGTACTTC
cdr3_aa: CASSKSYEQYF
d_call: .
v_call: TRBV6-2/TRBV6-3
clone_size: .
j_call: TRBJ2-7

cdr3_nt: TGTGCCAGCAGTCCTCAGGACAGAGCTAACTATGGCTACACCTTC
cdr3_aa: CASSPQDRANYGYTF
d_call: .
v_call: TRBV27
clone_size: .
j_call: TRBJ1-2

cdr3_nt: TGCGCCAGCGGCCTCGGGGGTCTTAATGAAAAACTGTTTTTT
cdr3_aa: CASGLGGLNEKLFF
d_call: .
v_call: TRBV5-1
clone_size: once
j_call: TRBJ1-4

cdr3_nt: TGTGCCAGCAGTTGGGACACCTCCGGGGGGGAGCAGTACTTC
cdr3_aa: CASSWDTSGGEQYF
d_call: .
v_call: TRBV6-5
clone_size: once
j_call: TRBJ2-7

cdr3_nt: TGTGCCAGCAGTTCCCCGGGGGCTCAGCCCCAGCATTTT
cdr3_aa: CASSSPGAQPQHF
d_call: .
v_call: TRBV28
clone_size: .
j_call: TRBJ1-5

cdr3_nt: TGTGCCAGCAGCCCACAGGGGGCTTGGCAGCCCCAGCATTTT
cdr3_aa: CASSPQGAWQPQHF
d_call: TRBD1
v_call: TRBV6-2/TRBV6-3
clone_size: .
j_call: TRBJ1-5

cdr3_nt: TGTGCCAGTAGTATTGGCCAGGTATTGAGCAATCAGCCCCAGCATTTT
cdr3_aa: CASSIGQVLSNQPQHF
d_call: .
v_call: TRBV19
clone_size: .
j_call: TRBJ1-5

cdr3_nt: TGTGCCAGCAGAACCGGGACAGGGGGCTCCTACGAGCAGTACTTC
cdr3_aa: CASRTGTGGSYEQYF
d_call: TRBD1
v_call: TRBV6-6
clone_size: .
j_call: TRBJ2-7

cdr3_nt: TGTGCCAGTCGGACTAGCGGGGGCTCCTACGAGCAGTACTTC
cdr3_aa: CASRTSGGSYEQYF
d_call: TRBD2
v_call: TRBV6-5
clone_size: .
j_call: TRBJ2-7

cdr3_nt: TGTGCCAGTAGTGCCCACACACGCTCCTACGAGCAGTACTTC
cdr3_aa: CASSAHTRSYEQYF
d_call: .
v_call: TRBV25-1
clone_size: .
j_call: TRBJ2-7

cdr3_nt: TGTGCCAGCACCGACAGGGGGCCCTCCTACGAGCAGTACTTC
cdr3_aa: CASTDRGPSYEQYF
d_call: TRBD1
v_call: TRBV2
clone_size: .
j_call: TRBJ2-7

cdr3_nt: TGTGCCAGCAGTGGGGGGCTGGGACAGGGTTCGGGGGCCAACGTCCTGACTTTC
cdr3_aa: CASSGGLGQGSGANVLTF
d_call: TRBD1
v_call: TRBV2
clone_size: .
j_call: TRBJ2-6